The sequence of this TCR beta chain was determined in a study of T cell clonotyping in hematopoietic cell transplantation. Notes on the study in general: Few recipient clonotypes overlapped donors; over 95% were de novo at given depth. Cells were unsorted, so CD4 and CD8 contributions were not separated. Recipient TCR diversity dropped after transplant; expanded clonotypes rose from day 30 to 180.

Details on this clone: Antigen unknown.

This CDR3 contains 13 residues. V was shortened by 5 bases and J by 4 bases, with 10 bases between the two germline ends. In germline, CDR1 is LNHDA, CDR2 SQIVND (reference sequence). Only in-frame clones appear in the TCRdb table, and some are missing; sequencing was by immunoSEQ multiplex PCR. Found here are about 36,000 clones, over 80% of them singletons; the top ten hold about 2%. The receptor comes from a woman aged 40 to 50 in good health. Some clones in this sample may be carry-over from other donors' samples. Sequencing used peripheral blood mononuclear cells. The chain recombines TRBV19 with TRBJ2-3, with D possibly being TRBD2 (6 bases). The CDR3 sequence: CASSPLAADTQYF. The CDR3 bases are TGTGCCAGTAGTCCCTTAGCGGCAGATACGCAGTATTTT.